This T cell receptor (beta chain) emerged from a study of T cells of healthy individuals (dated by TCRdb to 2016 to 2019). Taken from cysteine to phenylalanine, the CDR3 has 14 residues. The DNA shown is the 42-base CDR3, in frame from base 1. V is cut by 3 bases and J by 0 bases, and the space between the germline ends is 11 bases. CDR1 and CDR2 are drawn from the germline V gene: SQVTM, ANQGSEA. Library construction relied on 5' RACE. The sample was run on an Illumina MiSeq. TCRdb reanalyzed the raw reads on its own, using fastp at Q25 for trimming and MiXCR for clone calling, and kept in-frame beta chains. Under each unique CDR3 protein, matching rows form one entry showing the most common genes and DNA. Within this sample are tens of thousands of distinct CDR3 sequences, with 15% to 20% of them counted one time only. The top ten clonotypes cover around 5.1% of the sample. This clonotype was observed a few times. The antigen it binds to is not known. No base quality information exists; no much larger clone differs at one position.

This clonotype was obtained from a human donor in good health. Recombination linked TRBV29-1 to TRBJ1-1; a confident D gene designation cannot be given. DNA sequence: TGCAGCGTTGAGGTCCAGATCATGAACACTGAAGCTTTCTTT. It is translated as CSVEVQIMNTEAFF.